The 8 T cell receptor beta chains in this list originate from one sample, sequenced in a study of monozygotic twins with inflammatory bowel disease. Following a re-call of the 5' RACE reads, TCRdb has one entry per CDR3 protein and lacks DNA. This sample's table has around 410,000 distinct CDR3 sequences. Sequences were obtained from blood. The source of these receptors is a human donor with ulcerative colitis or Crohn's disease, or a healthy co-twin of an affected twin (not recorded which).

The CDR3 loop is CASAASGSTDTQYF. This chain uses TRBV19 with TRBJ2-3; as DNA is missing, the TRBD2 call by TCRdb cannot be tested. The CDR3 extends over 14 amino acids. Germline values: CDR1 LNHDA, CDR2 SQIVND (reference sequence). Full variable domain (remainder filled in from reference TRBV19 and TRBJ2-3): DGGITQSPKYLFRKEGQNVTLSCEQNLNHDAMYWYRQDPGQGLRLIYYSQIVNDFQKGDIAEGYSVSREKKESFPLTVTSAQKNPTAFYLCASAASGSTDTQYFGPGTRLTVL.

CDR3 sequence reads: CASSQGTPNTEAFF. The gene calls are TRBV4-1 and TRBJ1-1; the TRBD1 assignment by TCRdb is unverifiable without DNA. The CDR3 totals 14 residues. Per the germline V gene, CDR1 is MGHRA and CDR2 is YSYEKL.

The genes are TRBV5-1 and TRBJ2-1; the TRBD2 assignment by TCRdb is unverifiable without DNA. The length of the CDR3 is 16 residues. Germline values: CDR1 SGHRS, CDR2 YFSETQ. CDR3 residues: CASSPIVAGVYNEQFF.

The genes are TRBV20-1 and TRBJ2-1; TCRdb indicates TRBD2, and absent DNA this call remains unverified. The CDR3 has 12 residues. Germline CDR1 is DFQATT and CDR2 is SNEGSKA (reference sequence). CDR3 region: CSAKQGGGEQFF.

The rearrangement links TRBV7-9 to TRBJ1-1; TCRdb's D call, TRBD1, is unchecked because there is no DNA. The germline V gene encodes CDR1 SEHNR and CDR2 FQNEAQ (reference sequence). The CDR3 runs 15 residues. CDR3 sequence reads: CASSRSGAGNTEAFF. The whole variable domain, filled in from reference TRBV7-9 and TRBJ1-1, reads DTGVSQNPRHKITKRGQNVTFRCDPISEHNRLYWYRQTLGQGPEFLTYFQNEAQLEKSRLLSDRFSAERPKGSFSTLEIQRTEQGDSAMYLCASSRSGAGNTEAFFGQGTRLTVV.

This chain links TRBV5-1 with TRBJ1-4. The germline CDR1 and CDR2 sequences are SGHRS and YFSETQ. This CDR3 has 15 residues. This chain's CDR3 is CASSFSGRQNEKLFF.

This chain joins TRBV30 and TRBJ2-1; with no DNA, the TCRdb D assignment of TRBD2 cannot be verified. This CDR3 has 15 residues. Germline-derived CDR1 and CDR2 are GTSNPN and SVGIG (reference sequence). The CDR3: CAWSVGSGGGNEQFF.

The rearrangement uses TRBV20-1 and TRBJ1-1. Germline V gene lookup returns CDR1 DFQATT and CDR2 SNEGSKA (reference sequence). The CDR3 length is 15 residues. CDR3 region: CSASLPGRLNTEAFF.